This entry lists 19 T cell receptor beta chains sequenced from one sample in a study of shared clonotypes between healthy human individuals. The method was immunoSEQ multiplex PCR; TCRdb's version includes in-frame clones alone and lacks a portion of them. The table lists 950,000 to 1,100,000 clones, 65% to 80% of them singletons. The sequenced sample consisted of memory CD4+ T cells sorted from blood. Specified subset: CD45RA-negative fraction. These receptors came from a man aged 18 to 29 in good health.

This chain connects TRBV7-2 to TRBJ2-1; no clear D gene. The CDR3 sequence is 15 residues long. V was trimmed by 4 bases and J by 2 bases, leaving 12 bases between them. Germline CDR1 is SGHTA and CDR2 is FQGNSA. This CDR3 reads CASSSRRGAYNEQFF. The CDR3 nucleotides read TGTGCCAGCAGCTCCAGACGTGGGGCCTACAATGAGCAGTTCTTC.

The chain combines TRBV10-3 with TRBJ2-5, with 8 bases matching TRBD1. The CDR3 extends over 20 amino acids. CDR1 and CDR2 from the germline V gene are ENHRY and SYGVKD. The V segment lost 3 bases and the J segment 2 bases; nucleotides outside the gene matches: 20. CDR3 DNA sequence: TGTGCCATCAGTGAACCAAAACTCATAACCGGAACAGGGGGTCAAGAGACCCAGTACTTC. This encodes CAISEPKLITGTGGQETQYF.

The J gene is TRBJ2-7, the V gene TRBV30, with D unresolved. CDR1 and CDR2 from the germline V gene are GTSNPN and SVGIG (reference sequence). This CDR3 contains 13 residues. Trimming removed 1 base from V and 2 bases from J, with 9 bases in between. The CDR3 reads CAWSDGTTYEQYF. In DNA, the CDR3 is TGTGCCTGGAGTGACGGAACGACCTACGAGCAGTACTTC.

This chain connects TRBV7-9 to TRBJ2-3, with D uncertain. Trimming removed 1 base at V and 7 bases at J, with 6 bases between. CDR1 and CDR2 (germline): SEHNR, FQNEAQ (reference sequence). CDR3 length equals 12 residues. CDR3: CASSLGTHTQYF. In DNA, the CDR3 is TGTGCCAGCAGCTTAGGCACCCATACGCAGTATTTT. The whole variable domain, filled in from reference TRBV7-9 and TRBJ2-3, reads DTGVSQNPRHKITKRGQNVTFRCDPISEHNRLYWYRQTLGQGPEFLTYFQNEAQLEKSRLLSDRFSAERPKGSFSTLEIQRTEQGDSAMYLCASSLGTHTQYFGPGTRLTVL.

The chain has TRBV2 and TRBJ2-1, with 7 bases matching TRBD2. There are 15 residues in the CDR3. With 2 bases clipped from V and 4 bases from J, the junction kept 5 bases outside the gene matches. CDR1 SNHLY and CDR2 FYNNEI come from the germline V gene. CDR3 sequence reads: CASSELLAEYNEQFF. CDR3 bases: TGTGCCAGCAGTGAACTTCTAGCGGAGTACAATGAGCAGTTCTTC.

CDR3 DNA: TGTGCCAGCAGCGTATCAGGGGGTTTTGGCTACACCTTC. Protein sequence: CASSVSGGFGYTF. V is TRBV6-5 and J is TRBJ1-2; 7 nucleotides match TRBD1. The length of the CDR3 is 13 residues. In germline, CDR1 is MNHEY, CDR2 SVGAGI. V lost 6 bases to trimming and J lost 7 bases; unmatched junction nucleotides: 8.

This clone was counted between two and nine times. The chain employs TRBV6-5 and TRBJ2-7; D may be TRBD1 (7 bases). The CDR3 has 14 residues. V was cut by 6 bases and J by 6 bases, with 18 bases left in between. Germline CDR1 reads MNHEY; CDR2 reads SVGAGI. The CDR3 DNA reads as TGTGCCAGCAGCGAACGGTGGCAGGGGGGCGAGCAGTACTTC. Translating it yields CASSERWQGGEQYF.

V usage is TRBV7-2 and J usage is TRBJ2-5; D unclear. CDR3 length: 15 amino acids. Germline V gene data show CDR1 as SGHTA and CDR2 as FQGNSA. The V end was cut by 3 bases, the J end by 5 bases, with 16 bases between. The CDR3 sequence is CASSFRRGPSETQYF. As DNA, the CDR3 is TGTGCCAGCAGCTTCAGGAGAGGCCCTTCGGAGACCCAGTACTTC.

The chain has TRBV5-4 and TRBJ2-7; 7 nucleotides match TRBD1. This CDR3 region has 14 residues. The germline gives CDR1 SGHNT, CDR2 YYREEE (reference sequence). Germline trimming cut 4 bases from V and 4 bases from J; bases unmatched to any gene: 8. The CDR3 protein is CASSQPGQRYEQYF. CDR3 DNA sequence: TGTGCCAGCAGCCAACCGGGACAGAGGTACGAGCAGTACTTC. Based on the CDR3 plus reference TRBV5-4 and TRBJ2-7, the full variable domain is ETGVTQSPTHLIKTRGQQVTLRCSSQSGHNTVSWYQQALGQGPQFIFQYYREEENGRGNFPPRFSGLQFPNYSSELNVNALELDDSALYLCASSQPGQRYEQYFGPGTRLTVT.

As DNA, the CDR3 is TGTGCCAGCAGCTTTGGGCCTAGTAAGAACACCGGGGAGCTGTTTTTT. Encoded protein: CASSFGPSKNTGELFF. The chain uses TRBV7-2 and TRBJ2-2; D uncertain. Germline V CDR1 and CDR2: SGHTA, FQGNSA. The germline V and J ends were trimmed by 3 bases and 1 base, with 12 bases remaining between them. This CDR3 contains 16 residues.

This chain uses TRBV6-5 with TRBJ1-1; 9 bases line up with TRBD1. The germline V gene encodes CDR1 MNHEY and CDR2 SVGAGI. J was trimmed by 7 bases and V by 5 bases; bases with no gene match: 8. The CDR3 contains 14 residues. CDR3 in amino acids: CASSTRQGVSEAFF. In DNA form, the CDR3 reads TGTGCCAGCAGTACCCGACAGGGGGTCAGTGAAGCTTTCTTT.

A remark on this clone: Only one base separates this from a far larger clonotype, so it likely reflects a read error. Other DNA sequences in the same sample also yield this CDR3. The chain is built from TRBV30 and TRBJ1-6; tentative D call: TRBD1 (6 bases). CDR3 length: 13 residues. The germline CDR1 and CDR2 sequences are GTSNPN and SVGIG (reference sequence). The CDR3 DNA follows: TGTGCCTCCTCCCCAGGGGATAATTCGCCCCTCCACTTT. Protein product: CASSPGDNSPLHF.

CDR3 sequence (DNA): TGTGCCAGCAGCTTCTGGGGACTAGCCGCAGATACGCAGTATTTT. Encoded protein: CASSFWGLAADTQYF. The V and J genes are TRBV5-6 and TRBJ2-3, with 9 bases lining up with TRBD2. The CDR3 is 15 residues long. The V gene's germline CDR1 is SGHDT and CDR2 YYEEEE. V shed 2 bases and J 4 bases; nucleotides not matched to a gene: 5.

This CDR3 is CASSPRAAGSSHEQYF. Written as DNA, the CDR3 is TGCGCCAGCAGTCCGCGAGCAGCGGGAAGTTCACACGAGCAGTACTTC. The gene calls are TRBV5-1 and TRBJ2-7, with TRBD2 matching 7 bases. The CDR3 spans 16 residues. J was trimmed by 5 bases and V by 5 bases; bases with no gene match: 16. CDR1 is SGHRS, CDR2 YFSETQ, per germline.

With respect to this clone: Other DNA sequences in this specimen translate into the identical CDR3. The genes are TRBV7-2 and TRBJ2-5; perhaps TRBD1 as D (5 bases). The CDR3 has 13 amino acids. Trimming left V 2 bases short and J 4 bases short, with 8 bases between. Germline V gene sequence: CDR1 SGHTA, CDR2 FQGNSA. The DNA for the CDR3 is TGTGCCAGCAGCTTATGGGGCCGAGAGACCCAGTACTTC. Amino acid sequence: CASSLWGRETQYF.

The chain employs TRBV10-3 and TRBJ2-2, with D possibly TRBD2 on 6 matching bases. Germline CDR1 and CDR2: ENHRY and SYGVKD. The CDR3 runs to 16 residues. V was trimmed by 0 bases and J by 10 bases, leaving 18 bases between them. CDR3: CAISESIGGTFPELFF. The CDR3 nucleotides are TGTGCCATCAGTGAGTCGATTGGCGGGACGTTTCCGGAGCTGTTTTTT.

The chain couples TRBV27 to TRBJ1-6; the D is unclear. CDR1 is MNHEY, CDR2 SMNVEV, per germline (reference sequence). Trimming shortened V by 6 bases and J by 0 bases, and 12 bases separated the two germline ends. This CDR3 has 16 residues. The CDR3 nucleotides are TGTGCCAGCAGCCTACAGACAAGCTCCTATAATTCACCCCTCCACTTT. This codes for CASSLQTSSYNSPLHF.

In its sample, this clone was seen a few times. The J gene is TRBJ2-1, the V gene TRBV7-8; the match to TRBD2 covers 7 bases. Germline V lookup: CDR1 SGHVS, CDR2 FQNEAQ. V gave up 7 bases and J gave up 0 bases; unmatched junction bases: 3. This CDR3 contains 14 residues. The CDR3 bases are TGTGCCAGCAAAGCGGGGAGCTCCTACAATGAGCAGTTCTTC. Amino acid sequence: CASKAGSSYNEQFF.

The rearrangement joins TRBV11-2 to TRBJ2-3, with a tentative D call TRBD2 (5 bases). The ends were cut back, 3 bases at V and 5 bases at J, with 12 bases in the middle. Germline V gene lookup returns CDR1 SGHAT and CDR2 FQNNGV. This CDR3 contains 14 residues. CDR3 DNA sequence: TGTGCCAGCAGCTTTCACGGGGAACGAGATACGCAGTATTTT. Translating gives CASSFHGERDTQYF. The variable domain in full, with the rest retrieved from reference TRBV11-2 and TRBJ2-3, is EAGVAQSPRYKIIEKRQSVAFWCNPISGHATLYWYQQILGQGPKLLIQFQNNGVVDDSQLPKDRFSAERLKGVDSTLKIQPAKLEDSAVYLCASSFHGERDTQYFGPGTRLTVL.